The T cell receptor (beta chain) described here comes from a study of cytomegalovirus exposure and HLA in healthy donors. Study-level information: There were 70 million to 95 million unique TCRs (from HLA-typed donors) in an early data release. Findings and limits, study-wide: When analyzed later, a missense DCLRE1C variant was found to be linked to TCR beta V- and J-gene trimming. 16,951 TCR beta sequences were associated with HLA alleles at 0.05 false discovery rate in a later analysis.

V lost 6 bases to trimming and J lost 5 bases, with 17 bases between them. This CDR3 contains 15 residues. Germline V CDR1 and CDR2: MDHEN, SYDVKM. Notes on this clone: Its cognate antigen is unknown.

The PCR contained 60 Vbeta and 13 Jbeta primers. Clones were sequenced by immunoSEQ multiplex PCR, and TCRdb holds only the in-frame ones, with some missing. The sample carries approximately 160,000 clones, 84% recorded once. The receptor was derived from a boy younger than 10 in good health and CMV-seronegative. The chain joins TRBV28 to TRBJ2-1; D remains ambiguous. The material sequenced was PBMCs. CDR3 residues: CASSPNTRLNNEQFF. In DNA form, the CDR3 reads TGTGCCAGCAGCCCTAACACAAGACTTAACAATGAGCAGTTCTTC.